This entry is about one T cell receptor (beta chain). The antigen it recognizes is unknown. No much larger clone is present one base from it, and per-base qualities are unavailable. TCRbeta CDR3 regions were amplified from genomic DNA by means of the immunoSEQ Assay, a bias-controlled multiplex PCR. The original methods were these. Nucleated cell counts per sample were estimated from amplification of reference gene primers within the assay. Sequence reads were collapsed and filtered to measure the absolute abundance of every unique TCRbeta CDR3 rearrangement. Productive Simpson clonality was computed per sample as the square root of Simpson's diversity index over productive rearrangements. As stored in TCRdb, this immuneACCESS dataset retains in-frame rearrangements with V and J assigned. A fraction of the clones does not appear; measured against another copy, unresolved V genes explain less than half of the discrepancy, and the remainder lacks a known reason. Clone size and the V and J calls come from that table; the DNA yielded D and trimming. The sample yields approximately 150,000 clones; approximately 81% were counted once. The ten largest account for 8.2% of the sample.

V sheds 1 base and J sheds 0 bases, leaving 8 bases between their ends. Via the germline V gene, CDR1 is SGHRS and CDR2 YFSETQ. The CDR3 has 14 amino acids, counting the end cysteine and phenylalanine. Here the CDR3 DNA is all that survives: 42 bases in frame from base 1. The sample originates from a study of blood T cell repertoires in COVID-19 (dated by TCRdb to about 2020). For the wider study: The collaborator samples originated in the United States, Italy and Spain and spanned the acute and convalescent phases of COVID-19. The material from the prospective study consisted of cDNA or gDNA derived from T cells, B-cell-depleted T cells, or PBMCs. Deeply sampled blood TCRbeta repertoires from subjects exposed to, actively infected with, or recovered from COVID-19 were included in the dataset. A freely available public database, intended as a resource for researchers studying the immune response to SARS-CoV-2, is where the repertoires were released. Samples were obtained from the ongoing ImmuneRACE study (first 160 participants) and from about 1,300 subjects provided by 6 global collaborators. Nearly every sample came with metadata listing a de-identified subject ID, COVID-19 status, age in years and sex. Where available, HLA class I and class II types were taken from metadata supplied by the sample provider and were not determined by assay-based typing.

Collaborating institutions collected whole blood in K2EDTA tubes following their own protocols. Collaborator samples were shipped for TCRbeta analysis as frozen whole blood, isolated PBMCs, or DNA extracted from either sample type. Study-wide conclusions, independent of this receptor: The amount of clinical and demographic metadata varied by source and participant and was provided uncurated.

The receptor comes from a human donor in a cohort sampled during active COVID-19. The sample was peripheral blood. The rearrangement joined TRBV5-1 to TRBJ2-7; the D gene identity is not certain. The bases are TGCGCCAGCAGCTTGTCAGGTCACTCCTACGAGCAGTACTTC. It translates to CASSLSGHSYEQYF.